Below, 31 T cell receptor beta chains from the same sample are listed, as sequenced in a study of T cell responses to AZD1222 COVID-19 vaccine. Assay used: immunoSEQ multiplex PCR; TCRdb lists only in-frame clones, some missing. The table has around 110,000 clones, roughly 85% seen once. The sequencing here drew on peripheral blood, taken on day 0 of MenACWY control vaccination. Every receptor here comes from an adult in good health.

The chain couples TRBV5-8 to TRBJ1-2; D uncertain. The CDR3 spans 13 residues. Trimming took 4 bases from V and 8 from J, leaving 15 bases between them. Germline loops: CDR1 SGHTS, CDR2 YDEGEE. The DNA of the CDR3 is TGTGCCAGCAGCAATCAAAGGCATCGGGGCTACACCTTC. Residues: CASSNQRHRGYTF.

In this sample, this clone turned up once. The chain links TRBV28 to TRBJ1-6; the match to TRBD1 covers 8 bases. This CDR3 is built from 14 residues. The ends lost 3 bases at V and 9 bases at J; junction bases unmatched: 4. Germline V gene data show CDR1 as MDHEN and CDR2 as SYDVKM. The DNA for the CDR3 is TGTGCCAGCAGTTTGGAGACAGGGGTTTCACCCCTCCACTTT. Translated, it gives CASSLETGVSPLHF.

This clone was detected only once. The V call is TRBV4-3, the J call TRBJ1-2; D ambiguous. The CDR3 runs to 13 residues. Between the trimmed V and J ends, which lost 1 base and 4 bases, there was a span of 7 bases. Germline CDR1 is LGHNA and CDR2 is YSLEER. The CDR3 is CASSQGAAYGYTF. The CDR3 DNA reads TGCGCCAGCAGCCAAGGGGCAGCCTATGGCTACACCTTC.

The V and J genes are TRBV5-5 and TRBJ1-2; perhaps TRBD1 as D (5 bases). The V and J ends lost 1 base and 5 bases respectively, with 9 bases between them. Germline assignment: CDR1 SGHKS and CDR2 YYEKEE (reference sequence). This CDR3 is built from 13 residues. The CDR3, as DNA: TGTGCCAGCAGCTTGTTCAGGGATTATGGCTACACCTTC. This codes for CASSLFRDYGYTF.

The chain uses TRBV7-3 and TRBJ2-1; TRBD1 agrees at 8 bases. The CDR3 consists of 13 residues. The germline gives CDR1 SGHTA, CDR2 FQGTGA. Trimming cost V 5 bases and J 6 bases; bases outside gene matches: 3. The CDR3 nucleotides read TGTGCCAGCAGCGACGGACAGGGCAATGAGCAGTTCTTC. This translates into CASSDGQGNEQFF.

The chain carries TRBV7-8 and TRBJ2-3; the D gene is possibly TRBD2 (6 bases). Germline V gene lookup returns CDR1 SGHVS and CDR2 FQNEAQ. With 0 bases removed from V and 4 bases from J, the gap between germline ends came to 17 bases. The CDR3 sequence is 17 residues long. CDR3 in amino acids: CASSLATVSGSSDTQYF. In DNA, the CDR3 is TGTGCCAGCAGCTTAGCGACGGTTAGCGGTTCCTCAGATACGCAGTATTTT.

The V and J genes are TRBV12-3 or TRBV12-4 and TRBJ1-6; D remains ambiguous. V lost 7 bases and J 6 bases, leaving 10 bases between the germline ends. The CDR3 has 13 residues. This CDR3 is CASTSSLNSPLHF. The CDR3 DNA follows: TGTGCCAGCACCTCCTCCCTTAATTCACCCCTCCACTTT.

V usage is TRBV5-3 and J usage is TRBJ1-5; 7 nucleotides agree with TRBD1. TRBV5-3 is an open reading frame, and its role is uncertain. V shed 2 bases, J shed 5 bases, and the junction held 4 bases outside the gene matches. The CDR3 is 14 amino acids. CDR3 bases: TGTGCCAGAAGCTTCGACGACAGGGATCAGCCCCAGCATTTT. This translates into CARSFDDRDQPQHF.

This chain uses TRBV19 with TRBJ1-2, with a tentative D call TRBD1 (6 bases). Deletions cut 3 bases from V and 4 bases from J, with 18 bases between. The CDR3 extends over 16 amino acids. Looked up from germline, CDR1 is LNHDA and CDR2 is SQIVND (reference sequence). CDR3: CASSIPESGTTYGYTF. CDR3 coding DNA: TGTGCCAGTAGTATCCCCGAGTCAGGGACAACCTATGGCTACACCTTC.

The chain employs TRBV6-2 or TRBV6-3 and TRBJ1-2; D is perhaps TRBD1 (5 bases). Trimming left V 4 bases short and J 8 bases short, with 11 bases between. CDR3 length: 12 residues. CDR1 is MNHEY, CDR2 SVGEGT, per germline. As DNA, the CDR3 is TGTGCCAGCAGTTTGAAGGGGCTCGGCTACACCTTC. This encodes CASSLKGLGYTF.

V and J are TRBV11-3 and TRBJ1-1; 8 nucleotides agree with TRBD1. The CDR3 runs to 14 residues. Germline loops: CDR1 SGHNT, CDR2 YENEEA. Germline trimming cut 5 bases from V and 0 bases from J; bases unmatched to any gene: 2. The CDR3 loop reads CASSRDRLNTEAFF. The CDR3, as DNA: TGTGCCAGCAGCCGGGACAGGTTGAACACTGAAGCTTTCTTT. Using reference TRBV11-3 and TRBJ1-1 for the parts outside the CDR3, the full variable domain is EAGVVQSPRYKIIEKKQPVAFWCNPISGHNTLYWYLQNLGQGPELLIRYENEEAVDDSQLPKDRFSAERLKGVDSTLKIQPAELGDSAVYLCASSRDRLNTEAFFGQGTRLTVV.

The J gene is TRBJ2-5, the V gene TRBV7-2; maybe TRBD1 (6 bases). From germline, CDR1 is SGHTA and CDR2 FQGNSA. The V gene lost 5 bases and the J gene lost 2 bases, with 15 bases spanning the gap. The CDR3 has 15 amino acids. The CDR3 DNA follows: TGTGCCAGCAGCCCCTACCGGACAGTACAAGAGACCCAGTACTTC. Protein product: CASSPYRTVQETQYF.

J is TRBJ1-3 and V is TRBV6-5; no clear D gene. This CDR3 is built from 15 residues. V was pared by 0 bases and J by 5 bases, with 11 bases between. Germline V lookup: CDR1 MNHEY, CDR2 SVGAGI. CDR3 sequence reads: CASSYSRGGRNTIYF. DNA for the CDR3: TGTGCCAGCAGTTACTCGAGAGGAGGCCGAAACACCATATATTTT.

The chain couples TRBV30 to TRBJ1-2, with D unresolved. In germline, CDR1 is GTSNPN, CDR2 SVGIG (reference sequence). The CDR3 has 11 amino acids. Trimming stripped 2 bases from V and 8 bases from J, with 9 bases between. CDR3 coding DNA: TGTGCCTGGAGTCCCCAATCCGGCTACACCTTC. It is translated as CAWSPQSGYTF.

The rearrangement uses TRBV27 and TRBJ1-2; 7 bases map to TRBD1. CDR3 length equals 14 residues. Trimming took 8 bases from V and 4 from J; bases not matched to a gene: 10. Germline loops: CDR1 MNHEY, CDR2 SMNVEV (reference sequence). DNA for the CDR3: TGTGCCAGCGCAGGGGACAGCCTCTCCTATGGCTACACCTTC. It specifies CASAGDSLSYGYTF.

The chain uses TRBV28 and TRBJ2-7; 9 positions agree with TRBD1. CDR1 MDHEN and CDR2 SYDVKM come from the germline V gene. V shed 5 bases and J 3 bases; nucleotides not matched to a gene: 8. This CDR3 is built from 15 residues. The CDR3 is CASSGQGQGHYEQYF. As DNA, the CDR3 is TGTGCCAGCAGTGGCCAGGGACAGGGACACTACGAGCAGTACTTC.

This rearrangement joins TRBV19 to TRBJ1-1; tentative D call: TRBD1 (5 bases). CDR3 length: 15 amino acids. Trimming removed 4 bases at V and 0 bases at J, with 12 bases between. Germline-derived CDR1 and CDR2 are LNHDA and SQIVND (reference sequence). CDR3 loop: CASSKKAGLNTEAFF. DNA of the CDR3: TGTGCCAGTAGTAAGAAGGCAGGGCTGAACACTGAAGCTTTCTTT.

The chain combines TRBV28 with TRBJ1-4, with a tentative D call TRBD1 (5 bases). Trimming pared 9 bases from V and 6 bases from J, leaving 26 bases between. This CDR3 contains 17 residues. Germline V CDR1 and CDR2: MDHEN, SYDVKM. The CDR3 coding sequence is TGTGCCAGTCTTGGGGGTCCGGTTCGGGCTTACGATGAAAAACTGTTTTTT. This codes for CASLGGPVRAYDEKLFF.

The chain employs TRBV4-3 and TRBJ2-3; D is undetermined. The germline V gene has CDR1 LGHNA and CDR2 YSLEER. The CDR3 is made up of 15 amino acids. The V and J ends lost 1 base and 0 bases respectively, with 8 bases between them. Here the CDR3 DNA reads TGCGCCAGCAGCCAAGGGCTACTTAGCACAGATACGCAGTATTTT. It codes for CASSQGLLSTDTQYF.

This chain joins TRBV19 and TRBJ1-1; D gene unclear. Trimming shortened V by 8 bases and J by 0 bases, and 13 bases separated the two germline ends. The germline CDR1 and CDR2 sequences are LNHDA and SQIVND (reference sequence). CDR3 length: 14 amino acids. Here the CDR3 reads CASSGRLMNTEAFF. The CDR3 nucleotides read TGTGCCAGTTCGGGGAGGTTAATGAACACTGAAGCTTTCTTT.

This clone showed up just once. This rearrangement joins TRBV6-2 or TRBV6-3 to TRBJ2-5, with 7 positions matching TRBD2. The CDR3 length is 16 residues. The germline V gene encodes CDR1 MNHEY and CDR2 SVGEGT. Trimming at V came to 2 bases and at J to 2 bases, leaving 8 bases not matched to a gene. CDR3 residues: CASSYPLAGEQETQYF. The CDR3 DNA reads TGTGCCAGCAGTTACCCCTTGGCGGGGGAGCAAGAGACCCAGTACTTC.

The chain has TRBV10-3 and TRBJ1-2, with no clear D. This CDR3 spans 10 amino acids. Trimming shortened V by 2 bases and J by 6 bases, and 1 base separated the two germline ends. Germline V gene data show CDR1 as ENHRY and CDR2 as SYGVKD. CDR3 in DNA: TGTGCCATCAGTGAGAATGGCTACACCTTC. Its translation: CAISENGYTF.

The V call is TRBV7-9, the J call TRBJ1-2, with 7 bases aligning to TRBD1. The CDR3 sequence is 15 residues long. Germline V gene sequence: CDR1 SEHNR, CDR2 FQNEAQ (reference sequence). Unmatched junction bases numbered 6, after V lost 5 bases and J lost 0 bases. CDR3 sequence: CASSQQGHANYGYTF. The CDR3 DNA reads as TGTGCCAGCAGCCAACAGGGGCATGCTAACTATGGCTACACCTTC.

This sequence joins TRBV3-1 (or the pseudogene TRBV3-2) and TRBJ2-1; D tentatively fits TRBD1 or TRBD2 (5 bases each). V shed 4 bases and J shed 0 bases, with 10 bases lying between them. CDR3 length: 15 residues. The germline V gene encodes CDR1 LGHDT and CDR2 YNNKEL (reference sequence). The CDR3 sequence is CASSRRGSSYNEQFF. Here the CDR3 DNA reads TGTGCCAGCAGCCGTCGGGGCAGCTCCTACAATGAGCAGTTCTTC.

The V gene is TRBV6-2 or TRBV6-3, the J gene TRBJ2-5, with 8 bases aligning to TRBD1. CDR1 is MNHEY and CDR2 is SVGEGT in the germline V gene. The CDR3 has 14 amino acids. V lost 4 bases, J lost 2 bases, and 3 bases stayed unmatched. This CDR3 is CASSSWDRQETQYF. Written as DNA, the CDR3 is TGTGCCAGCAGTTCCTGGGACAGGCAAGAGACCCAGTACTTC.

This clone appeared once. V and J are TRBV5-1 and TRBJ2-3, with a tentative D call TRBD2 (5 bases). The CDR3 loop spans 15 amino acids. V shed 0 bases and J shed 1 base, with 9 bases lying between them. The germline gives CDR1 SGHRS, CDR2 YFSETQ. CDR3: CASSLERAGTDTQYF. The CDR3, as DNA: TGCGCCAGCAGCTTGGAGAGGGCGGGCACAGATACGCAGTATTTT.

The chain joins TRBV10-3 to TRBJ1-1; D perhaps matches TRBD1 (6 bases). The germline V and J ends were trimmed by 3 bases and 0 bases, with 8 bases remaining between them. This CDR3 region has 14 residues. The V gene's germline CDR1 is ENHRY and CDR2 SYGVKD. The chain's CDR3 is CAISEAGVNTEAFF. The CDR3 DNA sequence: TGTGCCATCAGTGAAGCAGGGGTGAACACTGAAGCTTTCTTT.

The chain joins TRBV7-8 to TRBJ1-5; TRBD1 might be the D (5 bases). Germline V gene data show CDR1 as SGHVS and CDR2 as FQNEAQ. Trimming pared 1 base from V and 3 bases from J, leaving 13 bases between. This CDR3 comprises 16 residues. The CDR3 DNA reads as TGTGCCAGCAGCTTAGGGGGTGGGGCATTCAATCAGCCCCAGCATTTT. It translates to CASSLGGGAFNQPQHF.

This rearrangement joins TRBV9 to TRBJ1-1; TRBD1 aligns across 10 bases. Unmatched junction bases numbered 14, after V lost 0 bases and J lost 3 bases. This CDR3 comprises 19 residues. Germline-derived CDR1 and CDR2 are SGDLS and YYNGEE. The CDR3 DNA is TGTGCCAGCAGCGTAGCCCCCGACCGGACAGGGGGTGAGTACACTGAAGCTTTCTTT. Its protein product is CASSVAPDRTGGEYTEAFF. Drawing the rest from reference TRBV9 and TRBJ1-1, the complete variable domain is DSGVTQTPKHLITATGQRVTLRCSPRSGDLSVYWYQQSLDQGLQFLIQYYNGEERAKGNILERFSAQQFPDLHSELNLSSLELGDSALYFCASSVAPDRTGGEYTEAFFGQGTRLTVV.

The V and J genes are TRBV5-6 and TRBJ2-2; TRBD1 matches 7 bases. With V trimmed by 4 bases and J by 6 bases, 12 bases remained unmatched. In germline, CDR1 is SGHDT, CDR2 YYEEEE. CDR3 size: 16 residues. CDR3 DNA sequence: TGTGCCAGCAGCCACACCGCAGACAGGGAAGCCGGGGAGCTGTTTTTT. Its translation: CASSHTADREAGELFF.

J is TRBJ2-3 and V is TRBV29-1; D possibly corresponds to TRBD2 (5 bases). The length of the CDR3 is 14 residues. CDR1 is SQVTM and CDR2 is ANQGSEA in the germline V gene. Deletions cut 4 bases from V and 4 bases from J, with 15 bases between. The CDR3 nucleotides are TGCAGCGTTGTAGTGAGTGGGAGACCAGATACGCAGTATTTT. As protein: CSVVVSGRPDTQYF.